The 27 T cell receptor beta chains listed next were all sequenced from one sample in a study of shared clonotypes between healthy human individuals. Sequencing used immunoSEQ multiplex PCR; TCRdb keeps in-frame clones, though not all of them. The repertoire consists of 1.5 million to 1.9 million clones, with 98% occurring once and the leading ten covering approximately 0.45%. The sequencing input was naive CD4+ T cells sorted from blood. Subset: CD45RA+ positively selected. Every receptor here comes from a man aged 25 to 40 in good health.

The chain uses TRBV15 and TRBJ1-1; 9 positions agree with TRBD1. CDR3 length: 14 amino acids. Germline-derived CDR1 and CDR2 are LNHNV and YYDKDF (reference sequence). Unmatched junction bases numbered 3, after V lost 3 bases and J lost 4 bases. CDR3 protein: CATSSTGGGTEAFF. For the CDR3, the DNA is TGTGCCACCAGCAGTACAGGGGGCGGCACTGAAGCTTTCTTT.

V gene TRBV25-1 combines with J gene TRBJ2-2; 8 nucleotides align to TRBD1. J gave up 6 bases and V 2 bases, and 5 bases lay outside the gene matches. The CDR3 has 15 amino acids. CDR1 and CDR2 (germline): MGHDK, SYGVNS. In DNA form, the CDR3 reads TGTGCCAGCAGTGAAAGGGACAGGCTGGCCGGGGAGCTGTTTTTT. Translating gives CASSERDRLAGELFF.

The V and J genes are TRBV29-1 and TRBJ2-3; 7 positions agree with TRBD2. Germline lookup yields CDR1 SQVTM and CDR2 ANQGSEA. V shed 3 bases and J 6 bases; nucleotides not matched to a gene: 9. The CDR3 extends over 14 amino acids. CDR3 coding DNA: TGCAGCGTTGATCCCGCGGGAGTAATGGATACGCAGTATTTT. Translated: CSVDPAGVMDTQYF.

The V and J genes are TRBV11-3 and TRBJ2-1, with D perhaps matching TRBD2 (6 bases). Looked up from germline, CDR1 is SGHNT and CDR2 is YENEEA. The V end was cut by 5 bases, the J end by 9 bases, with 11 bases between. This CDR3 contains 12 residues. The CDR3 loop is CASSRQGGEQFF. The CDR3, as DNA: TGTGCCAGCAGCCGGCAGGGAGGTGAGCAGTTCTTC.

This chain uses TRBV2 with TRBJ1-1; 7 positions agree with TRBD1. After removal of 4 bases from V and 1 base from J, the junction contained 6 bases not matched to a gene. In germline, CDR1 is SNHLY, CDR2 FYNNEI. The CDR3 sequence is 15 residues long. The DNA for the CDR3 is TGTGCCAGCAGTGCTGCGACAGGGACGAACACTGAAGCTTTCTTT. Its protein is CASSAATGTNTEAFF.

The chain employs TRBV5-1 and TRBJ2-3; D gene ambiguous. The germline V gene has CDR1 SGHRS and CDR2 YFSETQ. This CDR3 is built from 17 residues. Trimming removed 0 bases at V and 0 bases at J, with 14 bases between. This chain's CDR3 is CASSLAGSDSSTDTQYF. DNA for the CDR3: TGCGCCAGCAGCTTGGCCGGGTCAGATAGTAGCACAGATACGCAGTATTTT.

V and J are TRBV4-3 and TRBJ2-2; D gene uncertain. Germline values: CDR1 LGHNA, CDR2 YSLEER. Trimming removed 0 bases at V and 1 base at J, with 6 bases between. The CDR3 is 15 amino acids. CDR3 sequence: CASSQDLRNTGELFF. The CDR3 DNA reads as TGCGCCAGCAGCCAAGATTTAAGGAACACCGGGGAGCTGTTTTTT.

The chain couples TRBV10-3 to TRBJ1-2, with TRBD1 matching over 10 bases. Germline lookup yields CDR1 ENHRY and CDR2 SYGVKD. This CDR3 is 15 amino acids long. The V gene end was trimmed by 7 bases and the J gene end by 3 bases; junction bases not matched to a gene: 8. The CDR3 sequence: CAIKPDRGRDYGYTF. DNA of the CDR3: TGTGCCATCAAGCCCGACAGGGGGCGTGACTATGGCTACACCTTC.

The chain carries TRBV6-5 and TRBJ2-7, with 11 bases matching TRBD2. The germline V gene encodes CDR1 MNHEY and CDR2 SVGAGI. The CDR3 runs to 15 residues. The J segment lost 6 bases and the V segment lost 0 bases, leaving 4 bases of the junction unmatched. CDR3 region: CASSYSTLAGAEQYF. The CDR3 DNA is TGTGCCAGCAGTTACTCGACACTAGCGGGAGCCGAGCAGTACTTC.

The V and J genes are TRBV30 and TRBJ2-5; 15 bases match TRBD2. CDR3 length equals 18 residues. Germline assignment: CDR1 GTSNPN and CDR2 SVGIG (reference sequence). Germline trimming cut 0 bases from V and 2 bases from J; bases unmatched to any gene: 7. The CDR3 here is CAWSVRTSGRVGQETQYF. Here the CDR3 DNA reads TGTGCCTGGAGTGTAAGGACTAGCGGGAGGGTAGGTCAAGAGACCCAGTACTTC.

This chain links TRBV7-6 with TRBJ1-1, with TRBD1 matching over 8 bases. The V gene end was trimmed by 5 bases and the J gene end by 2 bases; junction bases not matched to a gene: 4. CDR3 length: 14 residues. Germline V gene sequence: CDR1 SGHVS, CDR2 FNYEAQ. In DNA form, the CDR3 reads TGTGCCAGCAGCCAGGGGGCTTTAAACACTGAAGCTTTCTTT. Translating gives CASSQGALNTEAFF.

The chain has TRBV4-1 and TRBJ2-1; TRBD2 agrees at 13 bases. V lost 0 bases and J lost 6; bases outside the gene matches: 2. Per germline, CDR1 MGHRA and CDR2 YSYEKL. The CDR3 contains 16 residues. This CDR3 reads CASSQERLAGGNEQFF. CDR3 nucleotide sequence: TGCGCCAGCAGCCAAGAAAGACTAGCGGGGGGCAATGAGCAGTTCTTC.

This rearrangement joins TRBV5-4 to TRBJ2-7; D tentatively reads TRBD1 or TRBD2 (5 bases each). This CDR3 contains 13 residues. The V and J ends lost 1 base and 5 bases respectively, with 10 bases between them. Germline V gene lookup returns CDR1 SGHNT and CDR2 YYREEE (reference sequence). This chain's CDR3 is CASSLNRGHEQYF. As DNA, the CDR3 is TGTGCCAGCAGCTTGAATCGGGGACACGAGCAGTACTTC. The full variable domain, rest sourced from reference TRBV5-4 and TRBJ2-7, is ETGVTQSPTHLIKTRGQQVTLRCSSQSGHNTVSWYQQALGQGPQFIFQYYREEENGRGNFPPRFSGLQFPNYSSELNVNALELDDSALYLCASSLNRGHEQYFGPGTRLTVT.

With respect to this clone: The same CDR3 is also encoded by other DNA sequences in this sample. This chain connects TRBV9 to TRBJ2-1; D is possibly TRBD2 (5 bases). This CDR3 is 15 amino acids long. Trimming removed 4 bases at V and 1 base at J, with 12 bases between. Per the germline V gene, CDR1 is SGDLS and CDR2 is YYNGEE. This CDR3 reads CASSPGGGSYNEQFF. The CDR3 DNA follows: TGTGCCAGCAGCCCCGGCGGAGGATCCTACAATGAGCAGTTCTTC.

The V gene is TRBV29-1, the J gene TRBJ2-1, with D perhaps being TRBD1 or TRBD2 (5 bases each). Trimming removed 4 bases at V and 14 bases at J, with 24 bases between. Germline-derived CDR1 and CDR2 are SQVTM and ANQGSEA. The CDR3 runs to 14 residues. The CDR3 spells CSVGSLGVGPGEFF. The CDR3 bases are TGCAGCGTTGGCTCCCTGGGGGTAGGCCCCGGGGAGTTCTTC.

The chain couples TRBV5-4 to TRBJ1-1, with 7 bases aligning to TRBD1. The CDR3 loop spans 15 amino acids. CDR1 is SGHNT, CDR2 YYREEE, per germline (reference sequence). V was pared by 0 bases and J by 0 bases, with 2 bases of the junction left unmatched. The CDR3 spells CASSLAGTVNTEAFF. The CDR3 nucleotides are TGTGCCAGCAGCTTGGCCGGGACAGTGAACACTGAAGCTTTCTTT.

The genes are TRBV7-9 and TRBJ1-4; a possible D gene is TRBD1 (5 bases). CDR1 is SEHNR and CDR2 is FQNEAQ in the germline V gene (reference sequence). Trimming removed 5 bases at V and 2 bases at J, with 9 bases between. This CDR3 comprises 14 residues. CDR3 coding DNA: TGTGCCAGCAGCCCAGGGAGGACTAATGAAAAACTGTTTTTT. This translates into CASSPGRTNEKLFF.

The chain links TRBV14 to TRBJ1-2; TRBD1 is a possible D gene (6 bases). CDR1 and CDR2 from the germline V gene are SGHDN and FVKESK. V was clipped by 1 base and J by 5 bases, with 8 bases between them. The CDR3 totals 13 residues. CDR3 nucleotides: TGTGCCAGCAGCCAAGCCACAGGGTATGGCTACACCTTC. Translating gives CASSQATGYGYTF.

The chain recombines TRBV29-1 with TRBJ2-1; D gene uncertain. V was clipped by 2 bases and J by 10 bases, with 12 bases between them. Germline V lookup: CDR1 SQVTM, CDR2 ANQGSEA. The CDR3 spans 12 residues. The DNA of the CDR3 is TGCAGCGTTGAACCCGCGGCTAGGGAGCAGTTCTTC. Amino acids: CSVEPAAREQFF.

V usage is TRBV27 and J usage is TRBJ1-5, with D maybe TRBD1 (5 bases). V lost 1 base and J lost 2, with 6 bases in between. This CDR3 is 14 amino acids long. Germline V CDR1 and CDR2: MNHEY, SMNVEV (reference sequence). The CDR3 sequence is CASSLWGGNQPQHF. In DNA, the CDR3 is TGTGCCAGCAGTTTATGGGGGGGCAATCAGCCCCAGCATTTT.

CDR3 amino acids: CASTQHPRKTDTQYF. In DNA form, the CDR3 reads TGTGCCAGCACTCAACACCCCCGGAAGACAGATACGCAGTATTTT. The gene calls are TRBV6-1 and TRBJ2-3; D uncertain. This CDR3 is 15 amino acids long. Germline V gene data show CDR1 as MNHNS and CDR2 as SASEGT. V lost 7 bases and J lost 3, with 17 bases in between.

This rearrangement joins TRBV6-5 to TRBJ2-2; 8 bases are a match to TRBD1. The CDR3 spans 13 residues. With V trimmed by 9 bases and J by 1 base, 1 base remained unmatched. Germline V gives CDR1 MNHEY, CDR2 SVGAGI. The CDR3 loop is CASDRGNTGELFF. CDR3 DNA sequence: TGTGCCAGTGACAGGGGGAACACCGGGGAGCTGTTTTTT.

The chain combines TRBV5-5 with TRBJ2-7; 9 nucleotides align to TRBD1. Germline assignment: CDR1 SGHKS and CDR2 YYEKEE (reference sequence). V lost 4 bases and J lost 3; bases outside the gene matches: 8. The CDR3 contains 15 residues. This chain's CDR3 is CASSTGGIGLYEQYF. The CDR3 nucleotides are TGTGCCAGCAGCACAGGGGGCATTGGCCTCTACGAGCAGTACTTC. Based on the CDR3 plus reference TRBV5-5 and TRBJ2-7, the full variable domain is DAGVTQSPTHLIKTRGQQVTLRCSPISGHKSVSWYQQVLGQGPQFIFQYYEKEERGRGNFPDRFSARQFPNYSSELNVNALLLGDSALYLCASSTGGIGLYEQYFGPGTRLTVT.

The chain couples TRBV13 to TRBJ1-2, with D uncertain. V was shortened by 4 bases and J by 2 bases, with 17 bases between the two germline ends. The CDR3 is 16 residues long. The germline gives CDR1 PRHDT, CDR2 FYEKMQ (reference sequence). As DNA, the CDR3 is TGTGCCAGCAGCTCGCACCTCCGACACGGGAACTATGGCTACACCTTC. Translating it yields CASSSHLRHGNYGYTF. Filled out from reference TRBV13 and TRBJ1-2, the complete variable domain reads AAGVIQSPRHLIKEKRETATLKCYPIPRHDTVYWYQQGPGQDPQFLISFYEKMQSDKGSIPDRFSAQQFSDYHSELNMSSLELGDSALYFCASSSHLRHGNYGYTFGSGTRLTVV.

This rearrangement joins TRBV7-9 to TRBJ1-4, with D unresolved. The CDR3 extends over 12 amino acids. V lost 5 bases and J lost 7, with 8 bases in between. In germline, CDR1 is SEHNR, CDR2 FQNEAQ (reference sequence). The CDR3 here is CASSNPSEKLFF. The CDR3 DNA sequence: TGTGCCAGCAGCAACCCCAGTGAAAAACTGTTTTTT.

The V gene is TRBV9, the J gene TRBJ2-3; D unresolved. This CDR3 has 16 amino acids. Trimming pared 0 bases from V and 0 bases from J, leaving 11 bases between. Germline V gene lookup returns CDR1 SGDLS and CDR2 YYNGEE. Here the CDR3 DNA reads TGTGCCAGCAGCGTAGGTTCGGCAGTTAGCACAGATACGCAGTATTTT. This codes for CASSVGSAVSTDTQYF. Combining the CDR3 with reference TRBV9 and TRBJ2-3 gives the whole variable domain DSGVTQTPKHLITATGQRVTLRCSPRSGDLSVYWYQQSLDQGLQFLIQYYNGEERAKGNILERFSAQQFPDLHSELNLSSLELGDSALYFCASSVGSAVSTDTQYFGPGTRLTVL.

CDR3 loop: CASSKDRGQQNTEAFF. The CDR3 DNA is TGCGCCAGCAGCAAGGACAGGGGGCAACAAAACACTGAAGCTTTCTTT. The rearrangement joins TRBV5-1 to TRBJ1-1, with TRBD1 matching 11 bases. The CDR3 sequence is 16 residues long. CDR1 SGHRS and CDR2 YFSETQ come from the germline V gene. The trim removed 4 bases at V and 2 bases at J, leaving 7 bases unmatched.